This entry describes one TCR beta chain. Antigen unknown. For CDR3 and TCR beta VDJ profiling, genomic DNA was the template used. MiXCR was run by TCRdb on the reads, yielding one entry per CDR3 protein. The table includes about 220,000 distinct CDR3 sequences, about a third detected once. From germline, CDR1 is SGHTA and CDR2 FQGTGA. J gave up 5 bases and V 0 bases, and 6 bases lay outside the gene matches. The CDR3 is made up of 16 amino acids. This sample stems from a study of CD8+CD57+ T cells in acquired aplastic anemia. About the research overall: Mean yield of DNA from sorted CD4+ and CD8+ cells was about 3.2 ug.

Study-level points and caveats: Overlap between patients and controls comprised 25 to 35 CD8+ CDR3 sequences. Researchers reported that CD8+ Simpson's diversity was not significantly different in patients versus controls.

The specimen sequenced was sorted CD4+, CD8+, or CD8+CD57+ T cells (not recorded which) from PBMCs. The sequence was obtained from a human donor in good health, serving as a control. This sequence joins TRBV7-3 and TRBJ2-2, with 7 bases matching TRBD1. CDR3 nucleotide sequence: TGTGCCAGCAGCTTAACCCTGACAGGGTCGACCGGGGAGCTGTTTTTT. This encodes CASSLTLTGSTGELFF.